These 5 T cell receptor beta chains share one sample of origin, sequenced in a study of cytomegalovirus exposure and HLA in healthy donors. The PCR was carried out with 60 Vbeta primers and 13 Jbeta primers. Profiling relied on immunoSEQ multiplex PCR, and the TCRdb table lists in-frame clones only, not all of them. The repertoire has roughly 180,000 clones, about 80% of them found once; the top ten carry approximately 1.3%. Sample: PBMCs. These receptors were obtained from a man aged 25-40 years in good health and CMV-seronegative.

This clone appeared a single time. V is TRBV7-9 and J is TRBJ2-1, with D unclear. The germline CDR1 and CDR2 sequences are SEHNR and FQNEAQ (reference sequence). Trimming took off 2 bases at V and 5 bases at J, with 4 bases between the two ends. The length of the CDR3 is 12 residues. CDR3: CASSLLDNEQFF. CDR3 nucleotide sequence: TGTGCCAGCAGCTTATTAGACAATGAGCAGTTCTTC.

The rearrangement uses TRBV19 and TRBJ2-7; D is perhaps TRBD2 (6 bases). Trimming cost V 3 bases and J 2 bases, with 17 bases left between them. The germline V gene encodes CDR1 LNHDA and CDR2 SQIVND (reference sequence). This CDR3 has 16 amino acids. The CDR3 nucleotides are TGTGCCAGTAGTATTACACTAGCACTTACCACCTACGAGCAGTACTTC. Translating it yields CASSITLALTTYEQYF.

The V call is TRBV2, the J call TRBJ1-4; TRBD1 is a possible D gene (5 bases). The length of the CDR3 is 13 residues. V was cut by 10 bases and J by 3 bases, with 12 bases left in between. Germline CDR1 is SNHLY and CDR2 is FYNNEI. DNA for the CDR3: TGTGCCACTACGGGGGTCGCTAATGAAAAACTGTTTTTT. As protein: CATTGVANEKLFF.

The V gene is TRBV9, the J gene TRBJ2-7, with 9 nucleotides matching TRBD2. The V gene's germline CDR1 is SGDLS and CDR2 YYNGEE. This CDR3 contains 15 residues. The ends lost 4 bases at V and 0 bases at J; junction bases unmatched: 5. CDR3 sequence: CASSPGLALSYEQYF. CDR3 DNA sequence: TGTGCCAGCAGCCCCGGACTAGCGCTCTCCTACGAGCAGTACTTC. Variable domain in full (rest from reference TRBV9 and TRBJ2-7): DSGVTQTPKHLITATGQRVTLRCSPRSGDLSVYWYQQSLDQGLQFLIQYYNGEERAKGNILERFSAQQFPDLHSELNLSSLELGDSALYFCASSPGLALSYEQYFGPGTRLTVT.

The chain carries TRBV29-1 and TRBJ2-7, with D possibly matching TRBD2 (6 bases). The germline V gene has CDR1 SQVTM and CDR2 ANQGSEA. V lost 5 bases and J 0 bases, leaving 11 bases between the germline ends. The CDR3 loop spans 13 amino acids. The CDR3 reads CSVLDGSSYEQYF. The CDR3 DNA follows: TGCAGCGTTCTTGACGGGAGCTCCTACGAGCAGTACTTC.